This T cell receptor beta chain originates from a study of blood T cell repertoires in COVID-19. The wider study: The study drew acute and convalescent COVID-19 samples from the United States, Italy and Spain. From T cells, B-cell-depleted T cells, or PBMCs came the material, which was cDNA or gDNA.

Study processing details: Amplification of reference gene primers provided the estimated nucleated cell counts. The repertoire was sequenced with immunoSEQ multiplex PCR; TCRdb's copy has only in-frame clones and lacks some. For V, J and clone size, that table is used; D and trimming come from the DNA. The sample records fewer than 300,000 clones, approximately 86% being singletons. This CDR3 has 15 amino acids. Trimming shortened V by 0 bases and J by 2 bases, and 10 bases separated the two germline ends. The V gene's germline CDR1 is GTSNPN and CDR2 SVGIG (reference sequence). In its sample, this clone was seen a few times.

The chain links TRBV30 to TRBJ2-2; TRBD2 might be the D (5 bases). This clonotype originated in a woman younger than 35 with acute or convalescent COVID-19. Source material: peripheral blood. The chain's CDR3 is CAWSVRGYNTGELFF. In DNA form, the CDR3 reads TGTGCCTGGAGTGTACGGGGTTATAACACCGGGGAGCTGTTTTTT.